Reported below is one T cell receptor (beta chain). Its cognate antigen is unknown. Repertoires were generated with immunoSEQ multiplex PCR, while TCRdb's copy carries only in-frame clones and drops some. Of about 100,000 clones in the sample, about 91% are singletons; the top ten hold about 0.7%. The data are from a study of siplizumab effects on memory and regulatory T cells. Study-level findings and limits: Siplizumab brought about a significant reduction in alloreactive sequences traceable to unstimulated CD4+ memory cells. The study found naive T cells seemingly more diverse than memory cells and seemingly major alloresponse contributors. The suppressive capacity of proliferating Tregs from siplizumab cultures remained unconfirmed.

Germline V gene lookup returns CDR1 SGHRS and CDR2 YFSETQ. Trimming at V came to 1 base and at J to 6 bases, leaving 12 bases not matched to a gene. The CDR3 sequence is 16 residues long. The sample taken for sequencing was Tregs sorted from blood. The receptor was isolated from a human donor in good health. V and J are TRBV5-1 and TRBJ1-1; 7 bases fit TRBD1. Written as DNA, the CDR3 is TGCGCCAGCAGCTTGACCTTGGTTGGTCAGGGGGCTGAAGCTTTCTTT. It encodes CASSLTLVGQGAEAFF.